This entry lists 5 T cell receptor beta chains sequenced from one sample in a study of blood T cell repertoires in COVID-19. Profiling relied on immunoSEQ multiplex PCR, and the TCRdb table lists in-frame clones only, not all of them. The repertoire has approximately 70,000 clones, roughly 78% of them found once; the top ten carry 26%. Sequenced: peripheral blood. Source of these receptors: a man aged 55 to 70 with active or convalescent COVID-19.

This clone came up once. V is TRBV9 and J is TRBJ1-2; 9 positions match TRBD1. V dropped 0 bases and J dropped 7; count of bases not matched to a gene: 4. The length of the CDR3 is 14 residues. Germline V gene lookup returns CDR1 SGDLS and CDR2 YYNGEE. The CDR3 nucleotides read TGTGCCAGCAGCGTAGGGGACAGGGAGTTTGGCTACACCTTC. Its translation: CASSVGDREFGYTF.

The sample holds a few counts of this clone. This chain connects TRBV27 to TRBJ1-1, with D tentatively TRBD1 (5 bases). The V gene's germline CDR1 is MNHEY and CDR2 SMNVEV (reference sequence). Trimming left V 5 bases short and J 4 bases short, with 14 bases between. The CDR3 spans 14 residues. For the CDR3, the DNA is TGTGCCAGCAGTGCCATTTTCGGGGGCACTGAAGCTTTCTTT. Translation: CASSAIFGGTEAFF.

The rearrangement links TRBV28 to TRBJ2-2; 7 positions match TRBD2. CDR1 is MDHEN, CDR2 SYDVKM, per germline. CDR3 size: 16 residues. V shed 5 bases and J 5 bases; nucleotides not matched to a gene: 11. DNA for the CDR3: TGTGCCAGCAGTCCGTGGCCGGGGGGTGGGACCGGGGAGCTGTTTTTT. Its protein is CASSPWPGGGTGELFF.

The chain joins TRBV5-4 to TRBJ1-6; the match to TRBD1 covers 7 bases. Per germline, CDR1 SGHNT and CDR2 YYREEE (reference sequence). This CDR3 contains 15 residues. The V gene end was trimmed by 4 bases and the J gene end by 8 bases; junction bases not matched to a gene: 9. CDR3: CASSPQTGSHSPLHF. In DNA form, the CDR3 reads TGTGCCAGCAGCCCGCAGACAGGGAGCCATTCACCCCTCCACTTT.

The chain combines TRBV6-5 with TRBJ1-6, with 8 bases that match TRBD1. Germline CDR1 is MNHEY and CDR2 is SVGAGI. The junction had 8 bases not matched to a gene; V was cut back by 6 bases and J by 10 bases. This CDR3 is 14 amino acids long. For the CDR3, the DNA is TGTGCCAGCAGAAGCCAGACAGGGGTCTCACCCCTCCACTTT. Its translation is CASRSQTGVSPLHF.